This T cell receptor beta chain was sequenced in a study of shared clonotypes between healthy human individuals. The length of the CDR3 is 13 residues. Trimming removed 4 bases at V and 4 bases at J, with 10 bases between. CDR1 is SGHDN, CDR2 FVKESK, per germline. Clones were read by immunoSEQ multiplex PCR, and TCRdb kept only the in-frame ones, dropping some. Among under 2.5 million clones listed, 85% to 95% were seen once. Material for sequencing was naive CD4+ T cells from PBMCs. Documented subset: CD45RA+ positively selected. The chain joins TRBV14 to TRBJ2-5, with D perhaps being TRBD1 or TRBD2 (5 bases each). The sequence was obtained from a man aged 18 to 30 in good health. Some clones in this sample may be carry-over from other donors' samples. The DNA for the CDR3 is TGTGCCAGCAGCCGGGGGAGTTCAGAGACCCAGTACTTC. It yields the protein CASSRGSSETQYF.